Included here is one T cell receptor (beta chain) sequence, with context. This clone appeared once. Its antigen is currently not known. No much larger clonotype is one base removed from it; base qualities were not supplied. The V end loses 6 bases and the J end loses 8 bases, and a stretch of 10 bases separates them. The CDR3 contains 11 residues, cysteine and phenylalanine counted. Only the CDR3 region is kept as DNA, spanning 33 bases read in frame from base 1. For CDR1 and CDR2, the germline V gene lists MDHEN and SYDVKM. The record originates from a study of shared clonotypes between healthy human individuals (TCRdb year 2020). Looking at the study overall: The cohort comprised a couple of women and a few men aged 18 to 49 years. For each donor, CD4 naive and CD4 memory were each given three plates, CD8 naive was given two plates, and CD8 memory was given one plate. The study deeply sequenced blood TCR repertoires of about 5 healthy adults to estimate repertoire size and the extent of clonotype sharing between individuals. To increase sequencing depth and limit assay-specific biases, different laboratories used diverse techniques to prepare libraries and sequence TCR repertoires. Each donor's leukapheresis produced roughly between roughly 0.85 and 10 billion PBMCs. What the work shows at the level of the full study, not this receptor alone: Clonotypes shared by all four sorted-subset donors showed higher generation probabilities than non-shared clonotypes. Estimated clonotype richness was generally larger for naive than for memory subsets. Across four donors, about 5% of naive CD4, around 3.5% of naive CD8, 2.3% of memory CD4, and under 0.45% of memory CD8 clonotypes were shared. Even with the large sequencing depth, rarefaction of the sorted-subset datasets indicated that sequencing was incomplete. Sampling was restricted to blood, and TCR repertoires in tissue are likely to differ from TCR repertoires in blood. The genetic and exposure-history diversity represented was limited by the small number of donors. Pairwise subsampling led to the expectation that sequencing depth would affect the degree of clonotype sharing among donors.

The donors were healthy, HIV-negative adults with no recently reported acute infections or vaccinations. All donors were Caucasian adults living in Nashville, Tennessee, USA. CD4+ T cells were enriched by magnetic negative selection; naive cells were then positively selected on CD45RA, and the negative fraction formed the memory subset. Blood was obtained by leukapheresis, after which PBMCs were separated by Ficoll-Histopaque density gradient centrifugation and cryopreserved in liquid nitrogen vapor phase. Analytical flow cytometry was used to check the purity and quantity of each magnetically sorted T cell population. From each sorted fraction, genomic DNA was isolated and quantified by UV absorbance on a Nanodrop 2000c. Using the deep immunoSEQ assay, TCR CDR3 regions were amplified from genomic DNA by multiplex PCR. Extracted genomic DNA from each cell subset was spread evenly across all wells of several immunoSEQ 96-well plates, with each plate serving as a replicate. For sorted subsets, each replicate PCR was loaded with around 220 ng genomic DNA, equivalent to roughly 30,000 T cell genomes. Purified libraries were quantified with a Qubit 3.0 fluorometer, sized on a Bioanalyzer 2100, and re-quantified with the KAPA Library Quantification kit. Every immunoSEQ 96-well plate was sequenced on a separate single-read 150-cycle Illumina NextSeq 550 flow cell. Regarding the original processing steps: The immunoSEQ output contained only junctional sequences without quality scores, so filtering could not match that applied to full-length reads. To assign V/J genes and CDR3, sequences were annotated using PyIR, a Python wrapper for IgBLAST v1.9, with IMGT germline references. Reads were filtered out if the reads had weak V/J assignments (E-value above 1e-6), no CDR3, stop codons, out-of-frame junctions, or ambiguous translated residues. V3J clonotypes were defined as sequences sharing an identical inferred V gene, J gene, and CDR3 amino acid sequence. The percentage overlap between two repertoires was calculated by dividing the number of shared unique clonotypes by the size of the smaller repertoire. Richness of each repertoire was evaluated using RTK rarefaction, the Chao1 estimator, and Recon v2.1 estimates of unobserved clonotypes. Generation probabilities were computed with OLGA for all TCRbeta clonotypes obtained by the gDNA method from several donors. This immuneACCESS table, as held by TCRdb, lists in-frame sequences with V and J called but not all clones. Of the missing ones, under half trace to an unresolved V gene in checked studies; the others have no known cause. V, J and clone size are taken as reported in that table, and D and trimming were inferred from the DNA itself. The sample contains fewer than 3 million clones, 85% to 95% of them found a single time. The ten largest clones take up more than 0.35% of the sample.

The sequence is built from TRBV28 and TRBJ1-2; too little of a D gene remains to name it. Sample: naive CD4+ T cells from PBMCs. The intended sense of this specimen's cell subset or site label: CD45RA+ positively selected. The clonotype originates from a man aged 18 to 29 in good health. Some clones in this sample may be carry-over from other donors' samples. The encoded CDR3 is CASSQSRGYTF. The sequence in DNA is TGTGCCAGCAGCCAGAGTAGGGGCTACACCTTC.